These 8 T cell receptor beta chains came from one sample sequenced in a study of OX40 agonist ivuxolimab in advanced cancers. The protocol was immunoSEQ multiplex PCR, while the TCRdb copy is restricted to in-frame clones and leaves out a portion. This table holds 45,000 or so clones, roughly 86% found once. The source was CD4+ or CD8+ T cells sorted from blood, collected in a trial of the OX40 agonist ivuxolimab. The receptors originated from an adult with an advanced solid tumor such as melanoma, head and neck, liver or kidney cancer.

This clone has just a few counts. V and J are TRBV18 and TRBJ1-5; 10 bases map to TRBD1. The V gene end was trimmed by 6 bases and the J gene end by 6 bases; junction bases not matched to a gene: 14. Germline CDR1 KGHSH, CDR2 LQKENI. This CDR3 region has 17 residues. Here the CDR3 reads CASSAYRDRGLGQPQHF. CDR3 DNA: TGTGCCAGCTCGGCATACCGGGACAGGGGTTTGGGTCAGCCCCAGCATTTT. Combining the CDR3 with reference TRBV18 and TRBJ1-5 gives the whole variable domain NAGVMQNPRHLVRRRGQEARLRCSPMKGHSHVYWYRQLPEEGLKFMVYLQKENIIDESGMPKERFSAEFPKEGPSILRIQQVVRGDSAAYFCASSAYRDRGLGQPQHFGDGTRLSIL.

The chain links TRBV5-8 to TRBJ1-2; no firm D call. The CDR3 consists of 15 residues. Germline loops: CDR1 SGHTS, CDR2 YDEGEE. V dropped 4 bases and J dropped 5 bases, with 18 bases sitting between them. DNA of the CDR3: TGTGCCAGCAGCCCAAGGACCGGGAGCTTTTATGGCTACACCTTC. The encoded protein is CASSPRTGSFYGYTF.

As to this clone: One junction end disagrees with the germline gene, perhaps due to a read error. The V call is TRBV7-9, the J call TRBJ1-1; D is unresolved. Germline V gene lookup returns CDR1 SEHNR and CDR2 FQNEAQ (reference sequence). This CDR3 has 13 residues. CDR3 sequence: CASNLTGNTEAFF. CDR3 DNA: TGTGCCAGCAACTTAACGGGGAACACTGAAGCTTTCTTT. The complete variable domain, with remaining parts taken from reference TRBV7-9 and TRBJ1-1, reads DTGVSQNPRHKITKRGQNVTFRCDPISEHNRLYWYRQTLGQGPEFLTYFQNEAQLEKSRLLSDRFSAERPKGSFSTLEIQRTEQGDSAMYLCASNLTGNTEAFFGQGTRLTVV.

V is TRBV14 and J is TRBJ1-1, with 7 bases identical to TRBD1. Germline V gene sequence: CDR1 SGHDN, CDR2 FVKESK. Trimming removed 4 bases from V and 4 bases from J; junction bases left unmatched: 6. This CDR3 is built from 14 residues. CDR3 loop: CASSLRQGGTEAFF. CDR3 DNA: TGTGCCAGCAGCCTTAGACAGGGTGGCACTGAAGCTTTCTTT.

The CDR3: CASSQVTSGGEQYF. DNA of the CDR3: TGCGCCAGCAGCCAAGTAACTAGCGGGGGCGAGCAGTACTTC. V usage is TRBV4-3 and J usage is TRBJ2-7, with 11 positions matching TRBD2. The J segment lost 6 bases and the V segment lost 1 base, leaving 2 bases of the junction unmatched. The germline V gene has CDR1 LGHNA and CDR2 YSLEER. This CDR3 has 14 residues.

This chain links TRBV27 with TRBJ2-5, with TRBD2 identical over 10 bases. The CDR3 length is 15 residues. The germline gives CDR1 MNHEY, CDR2 SMNVEV (reference sequence). The V gene end was trimmed by 5 bases and the J gene end by 3 bases; junction bases not matched to a gene: 6. The CDR3, as DNA: TGTGCCAGCAGTCCCCCAACTAGCGGGAAAGAGACCCAGTACTTC. Translated: CASSPPTSGKETQYF.

The rearrangement uses TRBV4-1 and TRBJ2-1; TRBD1 agrees at 9 bases. The junction had 9 bases not matched to a gene; V was cut back by 5 bases and J by 4 bases. This CDR3 has 16 residues. CDR1 is MGHRA, CDR2 YSYEKL, per germline. Here the CDR3 reads CASSTQRDRVYNEQFF. The CDR3 bases are TGCGCCAGCAGCACCCAACGGGACAGGGTGTACAATGAGCAGTTCTTC.

The rearrangement links TRBV4-1 to TRBJ1-5; perhaps TRBD1 as D (5 bases). Trimming stripped 5 bases from V and 3 bases from J, with 11 bases between. CDR3 size: 14 residues. Germline assignment: CDR1 MGHRA and CDR2 YSYEKL. The CDR3 DNA reads as TGCGCCAGCAGCACAAGGGGCACCAATCAGCCCCAGCATTTT. It translates to CASSTRGTNQPQHF.